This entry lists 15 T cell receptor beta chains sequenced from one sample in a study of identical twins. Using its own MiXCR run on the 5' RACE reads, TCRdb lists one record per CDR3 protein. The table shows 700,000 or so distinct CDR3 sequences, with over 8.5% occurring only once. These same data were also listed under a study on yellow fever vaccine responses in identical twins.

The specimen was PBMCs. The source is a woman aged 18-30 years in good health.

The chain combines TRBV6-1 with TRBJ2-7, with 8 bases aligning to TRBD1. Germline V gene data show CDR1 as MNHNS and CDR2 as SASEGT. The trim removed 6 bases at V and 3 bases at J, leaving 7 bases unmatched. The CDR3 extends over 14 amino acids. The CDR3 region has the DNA TGTGCCAGCAGCCCTGACAGGGGTTTCTACGAGCAGTACTTC. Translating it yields CASSPDRGFYEQYF.

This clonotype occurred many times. CDR3 bases: TGCGCCAGCAGCGGGGACGGGACGCCACAAGAGACCCAGTACTTC. Amino acids: CASSGDGTPQETQYF. The rearrangement uses TRBV5-1 and TRBJ2-5; D tentatively fits TRBD1 or TRBD2 (5 bases each). This CDR3 comprises 15 residues. The germline V gene encodes CDR1 SGHRS and CDR2 YFSETQ. V was cut by 4 bases and J by 2 bases, with 15 bases left in between.

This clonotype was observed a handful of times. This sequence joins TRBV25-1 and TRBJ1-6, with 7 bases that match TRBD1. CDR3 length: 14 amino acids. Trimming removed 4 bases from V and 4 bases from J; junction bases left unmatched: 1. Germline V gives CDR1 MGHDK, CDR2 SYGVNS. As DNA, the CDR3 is TGTGCCAGCAGTGGACAGGGATATAATTCACCCCTCCACTTT. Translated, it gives CASSGQGYNSPLHF.

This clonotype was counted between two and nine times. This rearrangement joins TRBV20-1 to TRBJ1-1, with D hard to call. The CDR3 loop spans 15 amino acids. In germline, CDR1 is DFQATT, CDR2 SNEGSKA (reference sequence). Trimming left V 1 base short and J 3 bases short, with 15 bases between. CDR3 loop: CSARGPRAEDTEAFF. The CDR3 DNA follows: TGCAGTGCTAGAGGACCGAGAGCGGAGGACACTGAAGCTTTCTTT.

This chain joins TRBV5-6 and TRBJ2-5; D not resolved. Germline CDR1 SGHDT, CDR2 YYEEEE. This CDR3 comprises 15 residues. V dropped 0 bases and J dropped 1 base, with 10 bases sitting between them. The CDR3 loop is CASSLVAASQETQYF. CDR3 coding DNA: TGTGCCAGCAGCTTGGTGGCAGCGTCCCAAGAGACCCAGTACTTC.

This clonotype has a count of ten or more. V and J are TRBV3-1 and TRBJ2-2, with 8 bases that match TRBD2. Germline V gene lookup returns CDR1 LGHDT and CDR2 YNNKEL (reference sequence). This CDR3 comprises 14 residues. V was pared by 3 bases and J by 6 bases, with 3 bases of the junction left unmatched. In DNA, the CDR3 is TGTGCCAGCAGCCATACGACTAGCGCCGGGGAGCTGTTTTTT. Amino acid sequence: CASSHTTSAGELFF.

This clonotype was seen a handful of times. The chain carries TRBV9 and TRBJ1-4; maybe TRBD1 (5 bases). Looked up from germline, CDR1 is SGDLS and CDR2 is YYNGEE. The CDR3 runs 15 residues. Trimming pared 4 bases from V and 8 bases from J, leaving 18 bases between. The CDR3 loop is CASSTPQGGDEKLFF. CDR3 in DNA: TGTGCCAGCAGCACCCCTCAGGGTGGGGACGAAAAACTGTTTTTT.

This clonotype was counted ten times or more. In nucleotides, the CDR3 is TGCGCCAGCAGAATGGGGAGCACAGATACGCAGTATTTT. It yields the protein CASRMGSTDTQYF. The genes are TRBV5-1 and TRBJ2-3; no clear D gene. CDR1 is SGHRS, CDR2 YFSETQ, per germline. The CDR3 runs 13 residues. V lost 5 bases to trimming and J lost 0 bases, with 7 bases between them. Supplemented by reference TRBV5-1 and TRBJ2-3, the full variable domain reads KAGVTQTPRYLIKTRGQQVTLSCSPISGHRSVSWYQQTPGQGLQFLFEYFSETQRNKGNFPGRFSGRQFSNSRSEMNVSTLELGDSALYLCASRMGSTDTQYFGPGTRLTVL.

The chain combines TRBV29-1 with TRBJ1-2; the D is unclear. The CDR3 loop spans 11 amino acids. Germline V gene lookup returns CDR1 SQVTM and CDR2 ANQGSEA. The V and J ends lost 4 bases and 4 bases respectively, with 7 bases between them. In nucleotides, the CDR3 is TGCAGCGTTGCGGCCCTCTATGGCTACACCTTC. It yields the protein CSVAALYGYTF.

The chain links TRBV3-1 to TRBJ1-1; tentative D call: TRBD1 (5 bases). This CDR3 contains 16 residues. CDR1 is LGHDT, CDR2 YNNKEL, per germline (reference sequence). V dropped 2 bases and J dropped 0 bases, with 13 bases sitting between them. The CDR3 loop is CASSQWGRDLNTEAFF. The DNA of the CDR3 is TGTGCCAGCAGCCAATGGGGCAGGGACCTGAACACTGAAGCTTTCTTT.

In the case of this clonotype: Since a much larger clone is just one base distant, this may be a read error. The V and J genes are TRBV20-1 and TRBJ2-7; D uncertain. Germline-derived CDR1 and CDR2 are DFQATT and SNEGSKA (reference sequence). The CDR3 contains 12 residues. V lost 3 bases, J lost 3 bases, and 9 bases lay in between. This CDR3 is CSARGQYYEQYF. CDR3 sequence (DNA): TGCAGTGCTAGGGGTCAGTACTACGAGCAGTACTTC.

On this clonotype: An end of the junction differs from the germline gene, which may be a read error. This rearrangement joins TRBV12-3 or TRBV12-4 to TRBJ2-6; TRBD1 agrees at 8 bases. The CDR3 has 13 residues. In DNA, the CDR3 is TGTGCCAGCAGTTCGGACAGGGCAAACGTCCTGACTTTC. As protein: CASSSDRANVLTF.

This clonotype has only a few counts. The DNA of the CDR3 is TGCAGCGTTGAATTACAGTCCGATTCCTACGAGCAGTACTTC. This gives the protein CSVELQSDSYEQYF. V gene TRBV29-1 combines with J gene TRBJ2-7; unclear D gene. The CDR3 runs to 14 residues. With 2 bases removed from V and 1 base from J, the gap between germline ends came to 12 bases. Germline V gene lookup returns CDR1 SQVTM and CDR2 ANQGSEA.

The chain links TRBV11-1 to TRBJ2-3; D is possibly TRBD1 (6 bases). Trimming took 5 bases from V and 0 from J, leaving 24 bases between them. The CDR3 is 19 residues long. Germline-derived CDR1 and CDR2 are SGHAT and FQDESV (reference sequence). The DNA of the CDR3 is TGTGCCAGCAGCACATACCTCGGGACACCAAGAACTAGCACAGATACGCAGTATTTT. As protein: CASSTYLGTPRTSTDTQYF.

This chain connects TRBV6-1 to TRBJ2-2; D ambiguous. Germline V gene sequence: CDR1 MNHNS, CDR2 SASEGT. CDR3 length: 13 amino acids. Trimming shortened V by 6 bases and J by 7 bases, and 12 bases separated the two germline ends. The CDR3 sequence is CASRRSDLGELFF. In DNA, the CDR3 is TGTGCCAGCAGACGGTCGGACCTCGGGGAGCTGTTTTTT.